This T cell receptor (beta chain) derives from a study of T cell responses to AZD1222 COVID-19 vaccine. TCRdb's table, derived via immunoSEQ multiplex PCR, lists solely in-frame clones and lacks some. The sample contains tens of thousands of clones, around nine tenths of which appear only once. Findings and limits, study-wide: Vaccination with two AZD1222 doses was followed by a rise in Spike-specific TCR breadth and depth. Repertoire sampling was restricted to post-peak T cell response timepoints. Possibly, clonal diversity was underestimated; donors were largely white British and included more females. Seropositivity was recorded at baseline in only 6 or 7 AZD1222 recipients.

The length of the CDR3 is 15 residues. V was clipped by 6 bases and J by 10 bases; unmatched bases: 11. Germline V gene data show CDR1 as KGHSH and CDR2 as LQKENI. Comments on this clone: Its cognate antigen is unknown.

Sequenced here: peripheral blood, sampled 28 days after the second AZD1222 dose. The chain joins TRBV18 to TRBJ1-6; 8 nucleotides agree with TRBD1. The clonotype originates from an adult who received the AZD1222 COVID-19 vaccine. CDR3 sequence: CASSRGQGQESPLHF. The CDR3 coding sequence is TGTGCCAGCTCTCGCGGACAGGGCCAGGAATCACCCCTCCACTTT.